There are a few counts of the clone carrying this T cell receptor beta chain. Its cognate antigen is unknown. This specimen comes from a study of beta chain features in type 1 diabetes. Findings and caveats of the study: The question left open here concerned HLA type influencing TCRB rearrangement.

Reverse transcribing all isolated RNA meant expressed TCRB transcripts were sequenced. Profiling relied on immunoSEQ multiplex PCR, and the TCRdb table lists in-frame clones only, not all of them. The repertoire holds about 220,000 clones, with 9.5% to 13% as singletons. This CDR3 is 14 amino acids long. Germline-derived CDR1 and CDR2 are KGHSH and LQKENI. The V gene lost 1 base and the J gene lost 11 bases, with 15 bases spanning the gap. The clonotype was recovered from a man younger than 35 in good health. Sequenced input: central memory CD4+ T cells from blood. V gene TRBV18 combines with J gene TRBJ2-1, with D perhaps TRBD1 or TRBD2 (6 bases each). The CDR3 sequence: CASSPQNRDFQQFF. CDR3 DNA: TGTGCCAGCTCACCACAGAACAGGGACTTCCAGCAGTTCTTC.